This TCR beta chain was captured by sequencing in a study of blood T cell repertoires in COVID-19. Study information: Some COVID-19 samples were acute and others convalescent; all came from the United States, Italy and Spain.

Unmatched junction bases numbered 7, after V lost 6 bases and J lost 6 bases. This CDR3 region has 14 residues. Germline V gene data show CDR1 as MNHNY and CDR2 as SVGAGI (reference sequence). How the authors handled the data: Nucleated cell counts were estimated from reference gene primer amplification. Profiled with immunoSEQ multiplex PCR; TCRdb holds only in-frame clones, not every one. Clone size and V and J calls were adopted from that table, with D and trimming inferred from the DNA. Of tens of thousands of clones in the sample, just over 90% were seen once. Seattle researchers signed up patients amid active infection and tracked them longitudinally.

The TCR originated in a man in his fifties or sixties with COVID-19, enrolled during active disease. Sequencing was done on a sample of peripheral blood. The chain couples TRBV6-6 to TRBJ1-5; TRBD1 aligns across 8 bases. CDR3 sequence reads: CASSSQGVGQPQHF. The CDR3 DNA reads TGTGCCAGCAGCTCACAGGGGGTAGGTCAGCCCCAGCATTTT.